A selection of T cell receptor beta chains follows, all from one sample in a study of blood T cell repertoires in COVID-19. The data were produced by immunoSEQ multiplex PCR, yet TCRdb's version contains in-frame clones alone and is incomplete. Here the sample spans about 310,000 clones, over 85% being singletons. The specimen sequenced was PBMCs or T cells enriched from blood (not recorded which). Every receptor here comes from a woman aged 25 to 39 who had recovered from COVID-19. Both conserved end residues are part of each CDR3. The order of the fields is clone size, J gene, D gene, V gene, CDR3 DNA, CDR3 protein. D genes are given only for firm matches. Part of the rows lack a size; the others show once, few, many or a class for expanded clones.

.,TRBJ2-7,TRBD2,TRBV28,TGTGCCAGCAGTTTATTTTTATTTGGGTTTATGAATAGCGGGCGGAACTCCTACGAGCAGTACTTC,CASSLFLFGFMNSGRNSYEQYF
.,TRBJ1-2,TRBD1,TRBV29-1,TGCAGCGCCAAAAGGGACAGGGACTATGGCTACACCTTC,CSAKRDRDYGYTF
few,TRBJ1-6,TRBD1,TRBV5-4,TGTGCCAGCAGTACGGGACAGGGTTTGTCACCCCTCCACTTT,CASSTGQGLSPLHF
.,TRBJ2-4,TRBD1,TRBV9,TGTGCCAGCAGCTCGGGACAGCTGGCCAAAAACATTCAGTACTTC,CASSSGQLAKNIQYF
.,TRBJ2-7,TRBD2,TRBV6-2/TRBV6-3,TGTGCCAGCAGTCAACTGTTAAGAGCGGGAGGGTCCTACGAGCAGTACTTC,CASSQLLRAGGSYEQYF
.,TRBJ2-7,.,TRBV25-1,TGTGCCAGCAGTACCGGGAGTGGCTCCTACGAGCAGTACTTC,CASSTGSGSYEQYF
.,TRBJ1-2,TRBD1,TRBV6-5,TGTGCCAGCAGTACTCGACAGGGCTATGGCTACACCTTC,CASSTRQGYGYTF
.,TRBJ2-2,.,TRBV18,TGTGCCAGCTCACCAATTAGAGGGGAGCTGTTTTTT,CASSPIRGELFF
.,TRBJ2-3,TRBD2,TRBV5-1,TGCGCCAGCAGCTGGATGAGCGGGAGTGGATCAGATACGCAGTATTTT,CASSWMSGSGSDTQYF
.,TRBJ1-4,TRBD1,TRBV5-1,TGCGCCAGCAGCCTCCGGACAGGGGAAAATGAAAAACTGTTTTTT,CASSLRTGENEKLFF
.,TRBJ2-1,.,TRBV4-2,TGTGCCAGCAGCCAAGGTCAACTCTTCCCCAATGAGCAGTTCTTC,CASSQGQLFPNEQFF
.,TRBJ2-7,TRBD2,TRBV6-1,TGTGCCAGCAGTGAAGCTAGCGGGGTAAGCTACGAGCAGTACTTC,CASSEASGVSYEQYF
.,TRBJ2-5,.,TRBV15,TGTGCCACCAGCAGAGATGGGTTGGTCCGGGGTCCCCTGGAGACCCAGTACTTC,CATSRDGLVRGPLETQYF
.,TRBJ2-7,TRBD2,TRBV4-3,TGCGCCAGCAGCCAAGACTATCTAGCGGGAGTTTCGAACGAGCAGTACTTC,CASSQDYLAGVSNEQYF
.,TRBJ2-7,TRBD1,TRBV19,TGTGCCAGTAGTATGACAGGGAAATGGACCTACGAGCAGTACTTC,CASSMTGKWTYEQYF
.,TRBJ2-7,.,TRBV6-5,TGTGCCAGCAGCGCCGGGTGGAGCTCTCACGAGCAGTACTTC,CASSAGWSSHEQYF
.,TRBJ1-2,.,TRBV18,TGTGCCAGCTCCCCCGATTCGGGAAACTATGGCTACACCTTC,CASSPDSGNYGYTF
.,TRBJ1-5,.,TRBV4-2,TGTGCCAGCAGCAAATCCAGGGTCAGTCAGCCCCAGCATTTT,CASSKSRVSQPQHF
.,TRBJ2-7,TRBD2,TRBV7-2,TGTGCCAGCAGCTTAGAAGCGGGAGATTTCTACGAGCAGTACTTC,CASSLEAGDFYEQYF
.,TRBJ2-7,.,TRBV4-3,TGCGCCAGCAGCCAACATCACCTATACGAGCAGTACTTC,CASSQHHLYEQYF
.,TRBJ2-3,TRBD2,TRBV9,TGTGCCAGCAGCGCCGTGGGGTGGAAAATAGCGGGGACAGATACGCAGTATTTT,CASSAVGWKIAGTDTQYF
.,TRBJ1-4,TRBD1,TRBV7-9,TGTGCCAGCAGCGCGGACAGGGCCCTTGGTGAAAAACTGTTTTTT,CASSADRALGEKLFF
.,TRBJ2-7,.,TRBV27,TGTGCCAGCAGTTTGACCCCGTCTGCGGTTAAGCAGTACTTC,CASSLTPSAVKQYF
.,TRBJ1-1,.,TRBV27,TGTGCCAGCAGTTCTAGTCGAGGGGGGGGTATCTGGCGTGACACTGAAGCTTTCTTT,CASSSSRGGGIWRDTEAFF
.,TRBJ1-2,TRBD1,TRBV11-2,TGTGCCAGCAGCTTAGAGACCGGGACAGGGCTTGGCTACACCTTC,CASSLETGTGLGYTF
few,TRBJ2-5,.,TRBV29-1,TGCAGCGTTGAACGCCGTTCACAGTCCCAAGAGACCCAGTACTTC,CSVERRSQSQETQYF
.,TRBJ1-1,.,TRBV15,TGTGCCACCAGCATACAAACGGACAGTTTGGCCCCTTTCTTT,CATSIQTDSLAPFF
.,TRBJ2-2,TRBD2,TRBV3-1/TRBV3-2,TGTGCCAGCAGCCAAACGGGAGGCGGGGAGCTGTTTTTT,CASSQTGGGELFF
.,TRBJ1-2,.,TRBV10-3,TGTGCCACCCTACCTCAGGGCAACTATGGCTACACCTTC,CATLPQGNYGYTF
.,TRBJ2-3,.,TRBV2,TGTGCCAGCAGTCAGGGGTGGGGCACAGATACGCAGTATTTT,CASSQGWGTDTQYF
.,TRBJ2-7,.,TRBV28,TGTGCCAGCAGGGACAGTCCCTACGAGCAGTACTTC,CASRDSPYEQYF
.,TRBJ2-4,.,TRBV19,TGTGCCAGTAGTTCCTACTCACAGGGTTCAGCCATTCAGTACTTC,CASSSYSQGSAIQYF
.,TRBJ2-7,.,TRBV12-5,TGTGCTAGTGGCCCCGACAGCAAAGTCTCCTACGAGCAGTACTTC,CASGPDSKVSYEQYF
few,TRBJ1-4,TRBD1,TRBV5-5,TGTGCCAGCAGGCGGGACAGGCAGAATGAAAAACTGTTTTTT,CASRRDRQNEKLFF
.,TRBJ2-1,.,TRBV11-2,TGTGCCAGCAGCCGCACAAATGAGCAGTTCTTC,CASSRTNEQFF
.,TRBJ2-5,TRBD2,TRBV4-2,TGTGCCAGCAGCCAAGACCCCAGCTGGATTCGGCTAGCGGGAGTATCGGGGGAGACCCAGTACTTC,CASSQDPSWIRLAGVSGETQYF
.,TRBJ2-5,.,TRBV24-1,TGTGCCACCAGTGATTTAGCAGGGGACCTCAAGAGACCCCAGTACTTC,CATSDLAGDLKRPQYF
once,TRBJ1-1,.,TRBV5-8,TGTGCCAGCAGCTTTGCAGATGGGGACGGGAGCACTGAAGCTTTCTTT,CASSFADGDGSTEAFF
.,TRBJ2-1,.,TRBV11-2,TGTGCCAGCAGCACAATAGAGCGGCGTGGCAATGAGCAGTTCTTC,CASSTIERRGNEQFF
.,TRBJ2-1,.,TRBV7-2,TGTGCCAGCGCGGGACCGCCCTACAATGAGCAGTTCTTC,CASAGPPYNEQFF
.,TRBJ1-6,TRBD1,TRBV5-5,TGTGCCAGCGGACAGGGGGCTGTATCACCCCTCCACTTT,CASGQGAVSPLHF
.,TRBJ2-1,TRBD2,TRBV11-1,TGTGCCAGCAGCTTGCTAGCGGGAGTCAATGAGCAGTTCTTC,CASSLLAGVNEQFF
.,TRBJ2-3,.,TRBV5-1,TGCGCCAGCAGCGCAGGGAACGGGAGTGGTTATACGCAGTATTTT,CASSAGNGSGYTQYF
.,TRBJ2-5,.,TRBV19,TGTGCCAGTAGTGGCAAGGCGGCAGGGCAAGAGACCCAGTACTTC,CASSGKAAGQETQYF
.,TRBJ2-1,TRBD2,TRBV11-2,TGTGCCAGCAGCTTAGATCTCACTAGCGGGAGTCCTACCTACAATGAGCAGTTCTTC,CASSLDLTSGSPTYNEQFF
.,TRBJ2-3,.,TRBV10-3,TGTGCCATTAGTGGCGGGGTTGCAGATACGCAGTATTTT,CAISGGVADTQYF
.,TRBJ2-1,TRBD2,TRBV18,TGTGCCAGCACCAAAAGCAGACTAGCGGGAGGGGGCGATGAGCAGTTCTTC,CASTKSRLAGGGDEQFF
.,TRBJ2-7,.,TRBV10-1,TGCGCCAGCAGTGGCGGGTTTTCCCACGAGCAGTACTTC,CASSGGFSHEQYF
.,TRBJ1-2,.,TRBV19,TGTGCCAGTAGCCAGGGGACGGAGTTTTATGGCTACACCTTC,CASSQGTEFYGYTF
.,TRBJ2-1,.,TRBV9,TGTGCCAGCAGCGTACCGACGGGAGAGGGGAGTGAGCAGTTCTTC,CASSVPTGEGSEQFF
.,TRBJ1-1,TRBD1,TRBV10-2,TGCGCCAGCAGAGAGGGACAGATGAACACTGAAGCTTTCTTT,CASREGQMNTEAFF